The entry below gives a single T cell receptor (beta chain) sequence along with its context. Libraries were prepared by immunoSEQ multiplex PCR; TCRdb keeps only in-frame clonotypes and omits some of them. The data hold 70,000 or so clones, with approximately 89% observed a single time. This sample is part of a study of technical replicates of blood from several donors. The sequenced sample was PBMCs. The clonotype originates from a human donor in good health. Some clones in this sample may be carry-over from other donors' samples.

CDR3 sequence reads: CASSSQSGTGELFF. The CDR3 DNA is TGTGCCAGCAGCTCCCAATCCGGCACCGGGGAGCTGTTTTTT. The gene calls are TRBV7-2 and TRBJ2-2; D ambiguous. The germline gives CDR1 SGHTA, CDR2 FQGNSA. The V gene lost 4 bases and the J gene lost 4 bases, with 10 bases spanning the gap. The CDR3 has 14 residues. The complete variable domain, with remaining parts taken from reference TRBV7-2 and TRBJ2-2, reads GAGVSQSPSNKVTEKGKDVELRCDPISGHTALYWYRQSLGQGLEFLIYFQGNSAPDKSGLPSDRFSAERTGGSVSTLTIQRTQQEDSAVYLCASSSQSGTGELFFGEGSRLTVL.